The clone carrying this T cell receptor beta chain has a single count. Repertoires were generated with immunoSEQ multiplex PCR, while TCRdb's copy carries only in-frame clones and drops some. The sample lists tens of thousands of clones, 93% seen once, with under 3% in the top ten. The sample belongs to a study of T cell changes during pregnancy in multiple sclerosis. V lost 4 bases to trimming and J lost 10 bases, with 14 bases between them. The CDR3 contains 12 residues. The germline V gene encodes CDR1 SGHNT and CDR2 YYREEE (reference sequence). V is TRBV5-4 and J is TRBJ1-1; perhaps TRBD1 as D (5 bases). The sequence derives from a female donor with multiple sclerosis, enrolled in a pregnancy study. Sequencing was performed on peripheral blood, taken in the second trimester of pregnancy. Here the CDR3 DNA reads TGTGCCAGCAGCATCGCAGGGTCCTCAGCTTTCTTT. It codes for CASSIAGSSAFF.